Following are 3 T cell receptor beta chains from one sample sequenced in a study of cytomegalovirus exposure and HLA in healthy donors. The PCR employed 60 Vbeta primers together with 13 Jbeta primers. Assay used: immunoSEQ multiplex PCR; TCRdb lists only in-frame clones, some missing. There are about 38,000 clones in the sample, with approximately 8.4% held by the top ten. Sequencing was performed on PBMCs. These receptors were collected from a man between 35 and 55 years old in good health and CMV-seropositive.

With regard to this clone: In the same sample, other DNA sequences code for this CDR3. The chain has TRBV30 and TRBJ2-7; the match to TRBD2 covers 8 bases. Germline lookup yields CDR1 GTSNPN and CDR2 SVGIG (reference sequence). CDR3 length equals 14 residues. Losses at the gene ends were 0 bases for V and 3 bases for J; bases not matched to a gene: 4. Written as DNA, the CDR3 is TGTGCCTGGAGTGTAACTAGCGGAGGCTACGAGCAGTACTTC. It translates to CAWSVTSGGYEQYF.

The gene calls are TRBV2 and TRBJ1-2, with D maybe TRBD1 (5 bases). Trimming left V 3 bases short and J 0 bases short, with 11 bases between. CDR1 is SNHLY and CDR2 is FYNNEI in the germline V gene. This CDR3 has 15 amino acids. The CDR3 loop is CASSDPQATNYGYTF. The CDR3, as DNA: TGTGCCAGCAGTGACCCACAGGCCACTAACTATGGCTACACCTTC.

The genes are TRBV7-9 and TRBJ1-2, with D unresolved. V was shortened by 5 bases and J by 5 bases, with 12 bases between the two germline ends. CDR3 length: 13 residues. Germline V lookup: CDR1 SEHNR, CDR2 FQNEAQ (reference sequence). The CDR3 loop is CASSPRAYYGYTF. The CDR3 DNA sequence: TGTGCCAGCAGCCCGAGAGCCTATTATGGCTACACCTTC.